The 15 T cell receptor beta chains in this list originate from one sample, sequenced in a study of T cells in Graves' hyperthyroidism and ophthalmopathy. TCR beta CDR3 regions were amplified from RNA. HTBI primers were the set used in a first-round RT-PCR of the TCR CDR3. Via MiXCR, TCRdb re-called the multiplex PCR reads, giving one row per CDR3 protein. The sample has approximately 610,000 distinct CDR3 sequences; about 14% are singletons. The specimen sequenced was blood. All receptors come from a woman aged 35 to 49 with Graves' ophthalmopathy.

This clonotype was picked up many times. This chain links TRBV19 with TRBJ1-5, with D unresolved. V was clipped by 4 bases and J by 8 bases, with 9 bases between them. This CDR3 has 12 residues. Germline V gene lookup returns CDR1 LNHDA and CDR2 SQIVND (reference sequence). Here the CDR3 reads CASSTQKEPQHF. In nucleotides, the CDR3 is TGTGCCAGTAGTACCCAGAAGGAGCCCCAGCATTTT.

This clonotype was seen at least ten times. The chain links TRBV11-2 to TRBJ1-5, with D possibly being TRBD1 (5 bases). CDR3 length: 15 amino acids. From germline, CDR1 is SGHAT and CDR2 FQNNGV. The germline V and J ends were trimmed by 1 base and 6 bases, with 13 bases remaining between them. CDR3 nucleotide sequence: TGTGCCAGCAGCTTAGGGGGGGAAGGGGCTCAGCCCCAGCATTTT. Encoded protein: CASSLGGEGAQPQHF.

This clonotype occurred many times. This rearrangement joins TRBV27 to TRBJ1-3; D not resolved. V was trimmed by 5 bases and J by 0 bases, leaving 8 bases between them. Germline V gives CDR1 MNHEY, CDR2 SMNVEV (reference sequence). This CDR3 is built from 14 residues. This CDR3 reads CASSPSLSGNTIYF. CDR3 bases: TGTGCCAGCAGTCCGAGTCTCTCTGGAAACACCATATATTTT.

This clonotype showed up many times. The rearrangement links TRBV28 to TRBJ2-5, with TRBD2 matching over 8 bases. CDR3 length: 16 residues. CDR1 and CDR2 from the germline V gene are MDHEN and SYDVKM. Trimming took 7 bases from V and 7 from J; bases not matched to a gene: 17. CDR3 DNA: TGTGCCAGCACCAAACCCGGACTAGCATACGGAGGGACCCAGTACTTC. The encoded protein is CASTKPGLAYGGTQYF.

In its sample, this clonotype was seen many times. This chain uses TRBV5-1 with TRBJ2-4; 9 nucleotides align to TRBD2. This CDR3 region has 18 residues. The ends lost 1 base at V and 7 bases at J; junction bases unmatched: 15. In germline, CDR1 is SGHRS, CDR2 YFSETQ. The CDR3 spells CASSLFPDTSGRGNIQYF. The CDR3 DNA is TGCGCCAGCAGCTTGTTTCCCGATACTAGCGGGCGAGGGAACATTCAGTACTTC.

Ten or more counts support this clonotype. The chain uses TRBV19 and TRBJ2-2; D perhaps matches TRBD2 (5 bases). Germline CDR1 LNHDA, CDR2 SQIVND (reference sequence). Between the trimmed V and J ends, which lost 2 bases and 7 bases, there was a span of 14 bases. The CDR3 is 15 amino acids. CDR3 region: CASSITGWRSGELFF. Written as DNA, the CDR3 is TGTGCCAGTAGTATAACGGGGTGGCGGAGCGGGGAGCTGTTTTTT.

This clonotype has just a few counts. The chain employs TRBV5-1 and TRBJ2-7; D assignment may be TRBD1 or TRBD2 (5 bases each). The CDR3 covers 15 residues. Per germline, CDR1 SGHRS and CDR2 YFSETQ. Deletions cut 3 bases from V and 1 base from J, with 14 bases between. As DNA, the CDR3 is TGCGCCAGCAGCTGGGGACGGGGCATATCCTACGAGCAGTACTTC. It translates to CASSWGRGISYEQYF.

This clonotype came up many times. The rearrangement uses TRBV7-8 and TRBJ1-2, with D possibly TRBD1 on 6 matching bases. There are 16 residues in the CDR3. Trimming stripped 5 bases from V and 4 bases from J, with 20 bases between. Germline V lookup: CDR1 SGHVS, CDR2 FQNEAQ. The CDR3 DNA sequence: TGTGCCAGCAGCAACGGGACATTCTATGGGCGCTATGGCTACACCTTC. The encoded protein is CASSNGTFYGRYGYTF.

This clonotype was observed at least ten times. The V and J genes are TRBV7-2 and TRBJ2-5; perhaps TRBD1 as D (5 bases). Germline assignment: CDR1 SGHTA and CDR2 FQGNSA. The CDR3 runs 15 residues. V gave up 0 bases and J gave up 4 bases, with 12 bases separating them. The CDR3: CASSLAGHGRETQYF. The CDR3 DNA sequence: TGTGCCAGCAGCTTAGCAGGACACGGACGAGAGACCCAGTACTTC.

Points on this clonotype: The germline gene is not matched at one end of the junction; a read error may be the cause. The V call is TRBV14, the J call TRBJ1-1; possible D gene TRBD1, 5 bases. The length of the CDR3 is 13 residues. Per the germline V gene, CDR1 is SGHDN and CDR2 is FVKESK. CDR3 protein: CAGSPRGGTEAFF. CDR3 nucleotides: TGTGCCGGCAGCCCGCGGGGGGGCACTGAAGCTTTCTTT.

The rearrangement uses TRBV9 and TRBJ1-1; no definite D call. In germline, CDR1 is SGDLS, CDR2 YYNGEE. V was pared by 0 bases and J by 6 bases, with 15 bases between. The CDR3 sequence is 15 residues long. This CDR3 reads CASSVGEGYFAEAFF. For the CDR3, the DNA is TGTGCCAGCAGCGTAGGAGAAGGATACTTCGCTGAAGCTTTCTTT.

This clonotype has at least ten counts. The chain is built from TRBV5-1 and TRBJ2-7; D gene ambiguous. The CDR3 runs to 14 residues. V was pared by 0 bases and J by 6 bases, with 13 bases between. CDR1 and CDR2 from the germline V gene are SGHRS and YFSETQ. CDR3 in amino acids: CASSLAVTAREQYF. The CDR3 coding sequence is TGCGCCAGCAGCTTGGCCGTTACAGCTCGCGAGCAGTACTTC.

The chain recombines TRBV12-3 or TRBV12-4 with TRBJ2-3; 9 bases map to TRBD2. The CDR3 covers 16 residues. V was pared by 3 bases and J by 4 bases, with 8 bases of the junction left unmatched. CDR3 protein: CASSFLAGGGADTQYF. The CDR3, as DNA: TGTGCCAGCAGTTTTTTGGCGGGAGGGGGAGCAGATACGCAGTATTTT.

The rearrangement joins TRBV28 to TRBJ2-5, with 14 bases that match TRBD2. Germline V gene lookup returns CDR1 MDHEN and CDR2 SYDVKM. The CDR3 is made up of 18 amino acids. With V trimmed by 5 bases and J by 4 bases, 12 bases remained unmatched. The CDR3 loop is CASSQGTSGSSALETQYF. In nucleotides, the CDR3 is TGTGCCAGCAGTCAAGGGACTAGCGGGAGTTCGGCTTTAGAGACCCAGTACTTC.

This clonotype was detected ten times or more. The chain joins TRBV7-9 to TRBJ2-5; D might be TRBD2 (5 bases). V was cut by 5 bases and J by 5 bases, with 15 bases left in between. Germline-derived CDR1 and CDR2 are SEHNR and FQNEAQ (reference sequence). CDR3 length equals 14 residues. The CDR3 region is CASSPAEGRETQYF. CDR3 DNA: TGTGCCAGCAGCCCGGCAGAGGGCCGGGAGACCCAGTACTTC.